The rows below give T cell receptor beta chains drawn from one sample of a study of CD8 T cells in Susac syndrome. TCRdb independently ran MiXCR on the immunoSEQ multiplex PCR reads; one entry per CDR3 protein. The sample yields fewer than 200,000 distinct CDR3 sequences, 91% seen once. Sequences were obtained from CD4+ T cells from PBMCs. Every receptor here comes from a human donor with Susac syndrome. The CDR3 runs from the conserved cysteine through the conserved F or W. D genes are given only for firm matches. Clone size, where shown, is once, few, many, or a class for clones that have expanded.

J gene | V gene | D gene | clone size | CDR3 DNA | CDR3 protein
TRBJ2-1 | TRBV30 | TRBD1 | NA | TGTGCCTGGAGTCCGAAGCTGGGACAGGGAAGGAATGAGCAGTTCTTC | CAWSPKLGQGRNEQFF
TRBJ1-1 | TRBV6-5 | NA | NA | TGTGCCAGCAGGAATTCCGGGCAAGCTTTCTTT | CASRNSGQAFF
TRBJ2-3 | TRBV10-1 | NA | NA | TGCGCCAGCAGTGAGTCAACGGGAACAGATACGCAGTATTTT | CASSESTGTDTQYF
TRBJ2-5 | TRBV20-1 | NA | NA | TGCAGTGCTAGCCGACTCGTCGGAGAGACCCAGTACTTC | CSASRLVGETQYF
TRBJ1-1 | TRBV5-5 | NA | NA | TGTGCCAGCAGCTTGGAAGGGAGTGGCACTGAAGCTTTCTTT | CASSLEGSGTEAFF
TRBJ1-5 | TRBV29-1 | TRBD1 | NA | TGCAGCGTGGGGACAGGGGGCGGTCAGCCCCAGCATTTT | CSVGTGGGQPQHF
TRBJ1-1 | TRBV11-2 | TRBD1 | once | TGTGCCAGCAGCTTTAATACAGGGGGCCGAACTGAAGCTTTCTTT | CASSFNTGGRTEAFF
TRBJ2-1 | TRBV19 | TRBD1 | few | TGTGCCAGTAGTATAGATCTAGGGGGCGAGGGGCAGTTCTTC | CASSIDLGGEGQFF
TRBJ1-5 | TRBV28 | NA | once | TGTGCCAGCAGTTCTCAGGGGACAAGCAATCAGCCCCAGCATTTT | CASSSQGTSNQPQHF
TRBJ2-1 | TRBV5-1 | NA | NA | TGCGCCAGCAGCCCGCAGAGCGGAAGGGGTAATGAGCAGTTCTTC | CASSPQSGRGNEQFF
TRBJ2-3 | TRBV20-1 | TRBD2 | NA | TGCAGTGCTAGTCCTAGCGGGAGGGTCATAGATACGCAGTATTTT | CSASPSGRVIDTQYF
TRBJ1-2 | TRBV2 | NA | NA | TGTGCCAGCAGTGTCAGTCCGTTGGGCTATGGCTACACCTTC | CASSVSPLGYGYTF